Listed here is a single T cell receptor beta chain. Produced via immunoSEQ multiplex PCR; TCRdb's table is partial and in-frame only. The table shows 55,000 to 75,000 clones, with 90% to 95% occurring only once. The data were taken from a study of technical replicates of blood from several donors. Germline CDR1 and CDR2: SEHNR and FQNEAQ (reference sequence). This CDR3 spans 14 amino acids. V dropped 5 bases and J dropped 4 bases, with 14 bases sitting between them. The chain carries TRBV7-9 and TRBJ1-2; D might be TRBD1 (5 bases). The source material was PBMCs. This TCR was recovered from a human donor in good health. Some clones in this sample may be carry-over from other donors' samples. Here the CDR3 reads CASSLGTDVYGYTF. DNA for the CDR3: TGTGCCAGCAGCCTAGGGACTGACGTCTATGGCTACACCTTC.